This T cell receptor beta chain derives from a study of CD8 T cells in Susac syndrome. This clonotype has only a few counts. An input of roughly 0.5 to 1 ug of RNA was subjected to reverse transcription using random hexamers. An immunoSEQ multiplex PCR generated amplified TCR beta CDR3 products spanning 54 Vbeta and 13 Jbeta. A single record per CDR3 protein comes from TCRdb applying MiXCR to the immunoSEQ multiplex PCR reads. The table shows fewer than 250,000 distinct CDR3 sequences, with roughly 92% occurring only once. TCR beta sequences were obtained from blood CD8+ and CD4+ T cells. The study used treatment-naive patients who had stable or active relapsing-remitting disease as multiple sclerosis controls. Isolation of CD8+ and CD4+ T cells was performed negatively, whereas enrichment of TEMRA cells was done by FACS. The sample comprised CD8+ T cells from PBMCs. The sequence was collected from a human donor with multiple sclerosis.

The CDR3 spells CASSPGGGQPQHF. CDR3 coding DNA: TGTGCCAGCAGTCCAGGGGGCGGTCAGCCCCAGCATTTT. The chain carries TRBV27 and TRBJ1-5, with 8 bases identical to TRBD1. The V and J ends lost 5 bases and 6 bases, in that order; junction bases with no gene match: 3. From germline, CDR1 is MNHEY and CDR2 SMNVEV (reference sequence). The CDR3 length is 13 residues.